Each of the 20 T cell receptor beta chains below was sequenced from the same sample in a study of OX40 agonist ivuxolimab in advanced cancers. The data were produced by immunoSEQ multiplex PCR, yet TCRdb's version contains in-frame clones alone and is incomplete. The sample contains about 46,000 clones, more than 85% of which appear only once. Sequenced material: CD4+ or CD8+ T cells sorted from blood, taken in a trial of the OX40 agonist ivuxolimab. Receptors originate from an adult with an advanced solid tumor such as melanoma, head and neck, liver or kidney cancer.

The chain has TRBV7-6 and TRBJ2-2; 12 bases map to TRBD2. The germline V gene encodes CDR1 SGHVS and CDR2 FNYEAQ. V shed 0 bases and J 5 bases; nucleotides not matched to a gene: 7. CDR3 length equals 18 residues. The CDR3 DNA is TGTGCCAGCAGCTTAGCCCTACTAGCGGGGGGCCAAACCGGGGAGCTGTTTTTT. As protein: CASSLALLAGGQTGELFF.

This sequence joins TRBV5-1 and TRBJ2-1; D unclear. The V gene lost 0 bases and the J gene lost 3 bases, with 10 bases spanning the gap. CDR3 length: 15 amino acids. From germline, CDR1 is SGHRS and CDR2 YFSETQ. The CDR3 nucleotides read TGCGCCAGCAGCTTGGCCAACTCGTACTACAATGAGCAGTTCTTC. Translated: CASSLANSYYNEQFF. Based on the CDR3 plus reference TRBV5-1 and TRBJ2-1, the full variable domain is KAGVTQTPRYLIKTRGQQVTLSCSPISGHRSVSWYQQTPGQGLQFLFEYFSETQRNKGNFPGRFSGRQFSNSRSEMNVSTLELGDSALYLCASSLANSYYNEQFFGPGTRLTVL.

The rearrangement uses TRBV28 and TRBJ2-3; no reliable D call. Per the germline V gene, CDR1 is MDHEN and CDR2 is SYDVKM. Trimming pared 4 bases from V and 3 bases from J, leaving 2 bases between. The CDR3 consists of 11 residues. For the CDR3, the DNA is TGTGCCAGCAGTTCGACAGATACGCAGTATTTT. Amino acid sequence: CASSSTDTQYF.

The chain carries TRBV7-9 and TRBJ1-1; 7 bases are a match to TRBD1. Trimming at V came to 5 bases and at J to 4 bases, leaving 13 bases not matched to a gene. Germline CDR1 reads SEHNR; CDR2 reads FQNEAQ (reference sequence). The CDR3 consists of 16 residues. The CDR3 region has the DNA TGTGCCAGCAGCCCAGGGGGAACAGTTCTGCCCACTGAAGCTTTCTTT. Encoded protein: CASSPGGTVLPTEAFF.

The V call is TRBV6-5, the J call TRBJ2-7; 11 positions match TRBD2. The CDR3 sequence is 14 residues long. V lost 6 bases, J lost 2 bases, and 3 bases stayed unmatched. The germline V gene has CDR1 MNHEY and CDR2 SVGAGI. The CDR3 loop is CASSIAGGPYEQYF. The CDR3 nucleotides are TGTGCCAGCAGCATAGCGGGAGGGCCCTACGAGCAGTACTTC.

The gene calls are TRBV7-2 and TRBJ2-5; tentative D call: TRBD2 (6 bases). Looked up from germline, CDR1 is SGHTA and CDR2 is FQGNSA. CDR3 length: 15 amino acids. V lost 1 base and J 3 bases, leaving 12 bases between the germline ends. CDR3 protein: CASSLGGRDKETQYF. The CDR3 coding sequence is TGTGCCAGCAGCTTAGGAGGGCGGGATAAAGAGACCCAGTACTTC.

The chain carries TRBV29-1 and TRBJ2-1; 9 bases map to TRBD1. The CDR3 consists of 19 residues. V shed 3 bases and J 7 bases; nucleotides not matched to a gene: 22. Per germline, CDR1 SQVTM and CDR2 ANQGSEA. CDR3 sequence: CSVDGRGIWGQGFLNEQFF. The CDR3 DNA follows: TGCAGCGTTGATGGAAGAGGAATTTGGGGACAGGGATTTTTGAATGAGCAGTTCTTC.

J is TRBJ2-7 and V is TRBV4-1; the D is unclear. From germline, CDR1 is MGHRA and CDR2 YSYEKL. This CDR3 is 15 amino acids long. The V end was cut by 0 bases, the J end by 4 bases, with 13 bases between. CDR3 loop: CASSQDAASFYEQYF. The DNA for the CDR3 is TGCGCCAGCAGCCAAGATGCCGCCAGCTTTTACGAGCAGTACTTC.

In nucleotides, the CDR3 is TGTGCCAGCAGCGTTTTCGGGACAGGGCTTGACGAGCAGTACTTC. Translating gives CASSVFGTGLDEQYF. This chain uses TRBV9 with TRBJ2-7; 9 bases fit TRBD1. Trimming at V came to 2 bases and at J to 5 bases, leaving 8 bases not matched to a gene. The CDR3 is 15 residues long. Germline V gene sequence: CDR1 SGDLS, CDR2 YYNGEE.

This chain uses TRBV6-6 with TRBJ1-1, with D perhaps matching TRBD1 (6 bases). V was clipped by 6 bases and J by 1 base, with 15 bases between them. The CDR3 runs 15 residues. Looked up from germline, CDR1 is MNHNY and CDR2 is SVGAGI (reference sequence). Written as DNA, the CDR3 is TGTGCCAGCAGAATAGGACAGAAAACGAACACTGAAGCTTTCTTT. Translating it yields CASRIGQKTNTEAFF.

The V and J genes are TRBV6-5 and TRBJ2-7, with D hard to call. CDR1 MNHEY and CDR2 SVGAGI come from the germline V gene. This CDR3 has 13 amino acids. The germline V and J ends were trimmed by 4 bases and 5 bases, with 12 bases remaining between them. In DNA, the CDR3 is TGTGCCAGCAGTTCAAGAGCAGTCGACGAGCAGTACTTC. Translated, it gives CASSSRAVDEQYF.

The rearrangement joins TRBV7-9 to TRBJ2-7; 7 nucleotides align to TRBD1. With V trimmed by 4 bases and J by 5 bases, 8 bases remained unmatched. CDR1 is SEHNR, CDR2 FQNEAQ, per germline (reference sequence). The CDR3 sequence is 14 residues long. The CDR3 is CASSSDRPGDEQYF. CDR3 sequence (DNA): TGTGCCAGCAGCTCGGACAGGCCGGGCGACGAGCAGTACTTC.

The V gene is TRBV6-6, the J gene TRBJ1-2, with D unclear. Germline V CDR1 and CDR2: MNHNY, SVGAGI (reference sequence). V gave up 6 bases and J gave up 4 bases, with 12 bases separating them. The CDR3 totals 13 residues. CDR3 loop: CASRINLGYGYTF. CDR3 DNA: TGTGCCAGCAGGATAAACCTCGGCTATGGCTACACCTTC.

The sample holds one count of this clone. This chain links TRBV7-9 with TRBJ2-1, with 7 bases matching TRBD1. The CDR3 is 13 residues long. J was trimmed by 7 bases and V by 4 bases; bases with no gene match: 4. In germline, CDR1 is SEHNR, CDR2 FQNEAQ (reference sequence). The CDR3 DNA sequence: TGTGCCAGCAGCTGGACAGGAGGAAATGAGCAGTTCTTC. Amino acid sequence: CASSWTGGNEQFF.

This sequence joins TRBV29-1 and TRBJ2-7; D unresolved. The CDR3 has 12 amino acids. Germline lookup yields CDR1 SQVTM and CDR2 ANQGSEA. V dropped 4 bases and J dropped 0 bases, with 7 bases sitting between them. The chain's CDR3 is CSVVDSSYEQYF. The CDR3 DNA reads as TGCAGCGTTGTCGATTCCTCCTACGAGCAGTACTTC.

This chain connects TRBV10-2 to TRBJ2-7; D unresolved. The CDR3 sequence is 13 residues long. V lost 0 bases and J 2 bases, leaving 5 bases between the germline ends. Per germline, CDR1 WSHSY and CDR2 SAAADI. The CDR3 is CASSESPTYEQYF. CDR3 DNA: TGCGCCAGCAGTGAGTCGCCAACCTACGAGCAGTACTTC.

This chain joins TRBV28 and TRBJ2-7; unclear D gene. V gave up 3 bases and J gave up 4 bases, with 7 bases separating them. This CDR3 has 12 amino acids. CDR1 and CDR2 from the germline V gene are MDHEN and SYDVKM. CDR3 coding DNA: TGTGCCAGCAGTTTCCCTCAATACGAGCAGTACTTC. This translates into CASSFPQYEQYF. Based on the CDR3 plus reference TRBV28 and TRBJ2-7, the full variable domain is DVKVTQSSRYLVKRTGEKVFLECVQDMDHENMFWYRQDPGLGLRLIYFSYDVKMKEKGDIPEGYSVSREKKERFSLILESASTNQTSMYLCASSFPQYEQYFGPGTRLTVT.

The chain has TRBV7-9 and TRBJ1-1, with TRBD1 as a possible D gene (5 bases). The germline V gene has CDR1 SEHNR and CDR2 FQNEAQ (reference sequence). The CDR3 covers 12 residues. V was cut by 5 bases and J by 8 bases, with 12 bases left in between. The CDR3 DNA reads as TGTGCCAGCAGCACTGGATCAGGGGAAGCTTTCTTT. Its protein product is CASSTGSGEAFF.

V gene TRBV5-1 combines with J gene TRBJ2-7, with TRBD2 identical over 11 bases. Germline CDR1 reads SGHRS; CDR2 reads YFSETQ. With 1 base clipped from V and 0 bases from J, the junction kept 3 bases outside the gene matches. This CDR3 is built from 16 residues. The CDR3 bases are TGCGCCAGCAGCTTGCGACTAGCGGGGATCTCCTACGAGCAGTACTTC. Its protein product is CASSLRLAGISYEQYF.

The rearrangement links TRBV5-1 to TRBJ1-1, with D unresolved. The CDR3 has 13 amino acids. Trimming stripped 2 bases from V and 2 bases from J, with 7 bases between. CDR1 SGHRS and CDR2 YFSETQ come from the germline V gene. The DNA of the CDR3 is TGCGCCAGCAGCTTCGGGATTAACACTGAAGCTTTCTTT. Its protein product is CASSFGINTEAFF.